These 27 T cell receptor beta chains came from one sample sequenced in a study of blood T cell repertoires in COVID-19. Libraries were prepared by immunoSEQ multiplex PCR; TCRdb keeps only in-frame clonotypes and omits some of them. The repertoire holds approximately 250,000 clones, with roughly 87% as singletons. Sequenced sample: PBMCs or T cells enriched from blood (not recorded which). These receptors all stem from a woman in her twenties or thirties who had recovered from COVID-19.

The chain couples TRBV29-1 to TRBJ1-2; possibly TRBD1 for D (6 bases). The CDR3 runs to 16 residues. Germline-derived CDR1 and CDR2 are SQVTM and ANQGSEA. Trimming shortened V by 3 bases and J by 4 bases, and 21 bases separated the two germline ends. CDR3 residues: CSVDSGSGTGLYGYTF. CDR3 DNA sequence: TGCAGCGTTGATTCGGGTTCGGGCACAGGGCTCTATGGCTACACCTTC.

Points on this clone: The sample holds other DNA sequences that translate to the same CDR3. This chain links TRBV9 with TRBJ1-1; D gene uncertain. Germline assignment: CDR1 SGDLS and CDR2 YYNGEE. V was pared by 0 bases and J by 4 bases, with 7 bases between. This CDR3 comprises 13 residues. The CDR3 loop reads CASSVDPGTEAFF. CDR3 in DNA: TGTGCCAGCAGCGTAGACCCGGGCACTGAAGCTTTCTTT.

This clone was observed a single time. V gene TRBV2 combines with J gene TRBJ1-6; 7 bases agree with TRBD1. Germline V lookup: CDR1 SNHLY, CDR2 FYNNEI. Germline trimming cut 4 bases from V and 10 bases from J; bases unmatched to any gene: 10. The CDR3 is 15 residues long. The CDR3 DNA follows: TGTGCCAGCAGTGGGTCAGGGGGGCATCGATCACCCCTCCACTTT. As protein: CASSGSGGHRSPLHF.

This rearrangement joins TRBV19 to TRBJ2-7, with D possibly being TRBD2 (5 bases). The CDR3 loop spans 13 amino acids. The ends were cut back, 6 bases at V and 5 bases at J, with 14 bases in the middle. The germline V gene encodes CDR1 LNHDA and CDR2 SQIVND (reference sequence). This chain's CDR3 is CASSPQRVHEQYF. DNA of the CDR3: TGTGCCAGTAGCCCCCAGAGGGTCCACGAGCAGTACTTC.

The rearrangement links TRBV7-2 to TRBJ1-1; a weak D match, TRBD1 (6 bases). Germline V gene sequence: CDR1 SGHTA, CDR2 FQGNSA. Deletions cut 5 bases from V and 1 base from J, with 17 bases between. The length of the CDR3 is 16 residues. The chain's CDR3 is CASSNRASRSNTEAFF. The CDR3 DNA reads TGTGCCAGCAGCAACAGGGCATCGCGGTCGAACACTGAAGCTTTCTTT.

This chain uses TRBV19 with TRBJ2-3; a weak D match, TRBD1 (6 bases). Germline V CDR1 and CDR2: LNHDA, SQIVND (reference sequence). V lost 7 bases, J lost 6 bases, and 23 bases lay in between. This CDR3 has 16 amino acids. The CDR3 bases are TGTGCCAGTACCGATATACCACAGGGCACCACGGATACGCAGTATTTT. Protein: CASTDIPQGTTDTQYF.

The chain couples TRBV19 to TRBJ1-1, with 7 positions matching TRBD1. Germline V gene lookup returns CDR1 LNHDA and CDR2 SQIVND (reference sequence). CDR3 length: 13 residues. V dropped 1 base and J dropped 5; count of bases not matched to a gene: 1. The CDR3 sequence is CASSIVQGTEAFF. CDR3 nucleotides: TGTGCCAGTAGTATAGTACAGGGGACTGAAGCTTTCTTT.

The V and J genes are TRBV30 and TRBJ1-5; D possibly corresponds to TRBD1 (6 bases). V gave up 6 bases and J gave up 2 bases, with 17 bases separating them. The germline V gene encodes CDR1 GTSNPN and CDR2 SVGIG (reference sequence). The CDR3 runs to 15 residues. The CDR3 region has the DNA TGTGCCTGCAAACTGGGGGCTGGGGGCAATCAGCCCCAGCATTTT. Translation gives CACKLGAGGNQPQHF.

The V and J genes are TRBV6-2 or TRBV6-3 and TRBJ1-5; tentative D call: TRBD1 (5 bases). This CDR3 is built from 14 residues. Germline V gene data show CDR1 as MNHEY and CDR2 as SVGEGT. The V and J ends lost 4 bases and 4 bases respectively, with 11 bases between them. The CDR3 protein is CASSSRGGNQPQHF. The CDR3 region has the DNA TGTGCCAGCAGTTCCCGGGGGGGTAATCAGCCCCAGCATTTT.

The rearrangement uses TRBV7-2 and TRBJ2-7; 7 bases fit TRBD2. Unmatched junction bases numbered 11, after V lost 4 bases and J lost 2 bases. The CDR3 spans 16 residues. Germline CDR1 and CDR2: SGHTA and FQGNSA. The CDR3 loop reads CASSSKDLADAYEQYF. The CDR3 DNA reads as TGTGCCAGCAGCTCGAAAGACCTAGCGGATGCCTACGAGCAGTACTTC.

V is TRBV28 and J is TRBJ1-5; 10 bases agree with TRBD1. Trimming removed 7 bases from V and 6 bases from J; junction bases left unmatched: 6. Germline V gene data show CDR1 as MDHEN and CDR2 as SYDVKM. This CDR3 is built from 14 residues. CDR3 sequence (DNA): TGTGCCAGCAATCTCGGGACAGGGGTTCAGCCCCAGCATTTT. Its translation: CASNLGTGVQPQHF.

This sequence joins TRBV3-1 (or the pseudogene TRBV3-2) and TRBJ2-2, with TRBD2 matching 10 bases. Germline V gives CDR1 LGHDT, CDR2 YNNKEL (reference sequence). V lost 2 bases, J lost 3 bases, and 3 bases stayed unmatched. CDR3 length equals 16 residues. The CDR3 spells CASSQIAGGDTGELFF. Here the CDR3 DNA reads TGTGCCAGCAGCCAAATAGCGGGAGGAGACACCGGGGAGCTGTTTTTT.

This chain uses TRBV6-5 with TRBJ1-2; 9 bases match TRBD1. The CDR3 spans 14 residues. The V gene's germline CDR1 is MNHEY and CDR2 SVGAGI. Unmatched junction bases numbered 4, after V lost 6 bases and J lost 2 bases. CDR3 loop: CASSRDRANYGYTF. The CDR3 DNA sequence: TGTGCCAGCAGCCGGGACAGGGCAAACTATGGCTACACCTTC.

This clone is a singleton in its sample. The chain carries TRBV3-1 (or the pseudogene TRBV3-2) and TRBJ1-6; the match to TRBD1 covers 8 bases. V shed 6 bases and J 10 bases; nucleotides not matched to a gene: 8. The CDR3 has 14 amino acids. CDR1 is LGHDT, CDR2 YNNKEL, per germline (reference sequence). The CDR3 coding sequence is TGTGCCAGCAGGCTCATACAGGGGGAATCACCCCTCCACTTT. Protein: CASRLIQGESPLHF.

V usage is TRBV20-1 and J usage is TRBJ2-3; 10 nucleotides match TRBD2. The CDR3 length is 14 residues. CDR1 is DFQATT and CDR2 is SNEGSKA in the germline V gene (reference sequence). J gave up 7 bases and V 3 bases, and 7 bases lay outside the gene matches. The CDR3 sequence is CSASQASGGYTQYF. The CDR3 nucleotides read TGCAGTGCTAGTCAGGCTAGCGGGGGTTATACGCAGTATTTT.

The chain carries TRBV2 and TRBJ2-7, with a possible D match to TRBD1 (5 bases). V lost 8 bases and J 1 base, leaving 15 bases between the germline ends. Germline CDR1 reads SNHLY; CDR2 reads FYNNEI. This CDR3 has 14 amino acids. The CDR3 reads CASGRQGRSYEQYF. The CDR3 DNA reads TGTGCCAGCGGGCGCCAGGGCCGTTCCTACGAGCAGTACTTC. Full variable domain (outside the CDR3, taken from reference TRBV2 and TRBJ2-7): EPEVTQTPSHQVTQMGQEVILRCVPISNHLYFYWYRQILGQKVEFLVSFYNNEISEKSEIFDDQFSVERPDGSNFTLKIRSTKLEDSAMYFCASGRQGRSYEQYFGPGTRLTVT.

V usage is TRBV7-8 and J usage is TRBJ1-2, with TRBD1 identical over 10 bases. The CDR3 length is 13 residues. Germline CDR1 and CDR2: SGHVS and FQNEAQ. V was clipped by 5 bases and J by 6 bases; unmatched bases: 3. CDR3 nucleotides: TGTGCCAGCAGCCGAGGGACAGGGGATGGCTACACCTTC. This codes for CASSRGTGDGYTF.

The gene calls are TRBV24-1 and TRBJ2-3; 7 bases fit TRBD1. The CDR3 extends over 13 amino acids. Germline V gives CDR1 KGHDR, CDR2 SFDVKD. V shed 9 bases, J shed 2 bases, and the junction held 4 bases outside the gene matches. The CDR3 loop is CATGDSFTDTQYF. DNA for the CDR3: TGTGCCACCGGGGACAGCTTCACAGATACGCAGTATTTT.

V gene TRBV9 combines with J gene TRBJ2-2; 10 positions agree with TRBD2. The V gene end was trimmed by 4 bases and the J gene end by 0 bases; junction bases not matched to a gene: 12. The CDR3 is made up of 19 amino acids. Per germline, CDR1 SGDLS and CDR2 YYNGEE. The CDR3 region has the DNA TGTGCCAGCAGCCCAGTCGGTCTAGCGGGGGAACCGAACACCGGGGAGCTGTTTTTT. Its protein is CASSPVGLAGEPNTGELFF.

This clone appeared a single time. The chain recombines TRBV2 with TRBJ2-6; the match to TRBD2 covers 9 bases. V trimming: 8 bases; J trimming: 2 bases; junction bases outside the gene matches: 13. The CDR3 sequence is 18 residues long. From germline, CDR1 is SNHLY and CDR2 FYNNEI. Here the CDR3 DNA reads TGTGCCAGCGAGGGCGGGAGGGCCGGAAGGCCTGGGGCCAACGTCCTGACTTTC. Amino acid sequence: CASEGGRAGRPGANVLTF.

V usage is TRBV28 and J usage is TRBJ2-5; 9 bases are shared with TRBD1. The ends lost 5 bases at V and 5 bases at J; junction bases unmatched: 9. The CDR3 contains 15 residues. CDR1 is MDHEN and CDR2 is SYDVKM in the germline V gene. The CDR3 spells CASSPRTGEVETQYF. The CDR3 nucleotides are TGTGCCAGCAGTCCTCGGACAGGGGAGGTCGAGACCCAGTACTTC.

This CDR3 is CASSQESAGGSPLHF. As DNA, the CDR3 is TGTGCCAGCAGCCAAGAGTCAGCGGGAGGATCACCCCTCCACTTT. The chain links TRBV14 to TRBJ1-6, with D uncertain. The V end lost 0 bases, the J end lost 10 bases, and 13 bases lay between the germline ends. The CDR3 has 15 amino acids. Germline CDR1 reads SGHDN; CDR2 reads FVKESK.

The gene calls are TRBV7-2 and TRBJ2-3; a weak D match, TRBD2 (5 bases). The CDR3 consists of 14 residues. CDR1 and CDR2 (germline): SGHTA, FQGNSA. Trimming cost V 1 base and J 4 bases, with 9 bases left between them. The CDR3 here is CASSLVLAPDTQYF. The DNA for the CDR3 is TGTGCCAGCAGCTTAGTGCTAGCCCCAGATACGCAGTATTTT.

DNA of the CDR3: TGTGCCAGCAGTCGGACAGGCGTTCAGCCCCAGCATTTT. This gives the protein CASSRTGVQPQHF. V and J are TRBV5-6 and TRBJ1-5; 7 bases match TRBD1. Losses at the gene ends were 5 bases for V and 6 bases for J; bases not matched to a gene: 5. The CDR3 has 13 residues. Germline CDR1 reads SGHDT; CDR2 reads YYEEEE.

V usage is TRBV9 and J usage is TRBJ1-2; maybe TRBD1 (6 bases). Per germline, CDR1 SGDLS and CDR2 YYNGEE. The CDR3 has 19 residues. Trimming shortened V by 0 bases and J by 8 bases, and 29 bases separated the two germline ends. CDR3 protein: CASSVEARGANFVRTGYTF. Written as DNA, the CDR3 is TGTGCCAGCAGCGTAGAGGCCCGGGGGGCGAATTTCGTCCGGACAGGCTACACCTTC.

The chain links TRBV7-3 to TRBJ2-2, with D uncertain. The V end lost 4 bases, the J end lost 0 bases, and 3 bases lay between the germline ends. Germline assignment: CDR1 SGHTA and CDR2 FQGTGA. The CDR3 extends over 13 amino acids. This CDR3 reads CASSSSNTGELFF. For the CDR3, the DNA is TGTGCCAGCAGCTCGTCGAACACCGGGGAGCTGTTTTTT.

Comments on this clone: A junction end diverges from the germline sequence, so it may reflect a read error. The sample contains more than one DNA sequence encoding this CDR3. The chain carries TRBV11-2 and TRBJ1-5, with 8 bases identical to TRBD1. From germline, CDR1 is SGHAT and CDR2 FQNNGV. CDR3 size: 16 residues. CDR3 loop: CASSHRTGIEDQPQHF. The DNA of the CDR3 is TGCGCCAGCAGCCATAGGACAGGGATTGAGGATCAGCCCCAGCATTTT. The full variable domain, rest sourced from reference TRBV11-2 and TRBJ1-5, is EAGVAQSPRYKIIEKRQSVAFWCNPISGHATLYWYQQILGQGPKLLIQFQNNGVVDDSQLPKDRFSAERLKGVDSTLKIQPAKLEDSAVYLCASSHRTGIEDQPQHFGDGTRLSIL.